A single sample gave rise to the 18 T cell receptor beta chains below, sequenced in a study of chemoradiotherapy in HPV16-positive cancers. Repertoires were generated with immunoSEQ multiplex PCR, while TCRdb's copy carries only in-frame clones and drops some. The sample lists approximately 12,000 clones; roughly 76% were seen once. Sampling was done from a patient who underwent chemoradiotherapy. The source is a human donor with HPV-associated anogenital cancer.

V is TRBV27 and J is TRBJ1-5; D not certain. Germline CDR1 MNHEY, CDR2 SMNVEV (reference sequence). Trimming left V 5 bases short and J 1 base short, with 9 bases between. The CDR3 extends over 14 amino acids. This CDR3 is CASSPLWSNQPQHF. The CDR3 bases are TGTGCCAGCAGTCCCCTTTGGAGCAATCAGCCCCAGCATTTT.

The chain combines TRBV7-2 with TRBJ2-2; 8 positions match TRBD2. V trimming: 0 bases; J trimming: 3 bases; junction bases outside the gene matches: 9. The germline V gene encodes CDR1 SGHTA and CDR2 FQGNSA. This CDR3 has 18 residues. The CDR3 sequence: CASSLASGATFDTGELFF. The CDR3 bases are TGTGCCAGCAGCTTAGCTAGCGGGGCTACCTTTGACACCGGGGAGCTGTTTTTT.

This clone came up a few times. The chain is built from TRBV10-1 and TRBJ1-2; no definite D call. Trimming pared 0 bases from V and 3 bases from J, leaving 8 bases between. CDR3 size: 14 residues. Germline-derived CDR1 and CDR2 are WNHNN and SYGVQD (reference sequence). The DNA of the CDR3 is TGCGCCAGCAGTGAGTCAGGATTTGACTATGGCTACACCTTC. Protein product: CASSESGFDYGYTF.

This chain connects TRBV18 to TRBJ2-3; D perhaps matches TRBD2 (6 bases). CDR3 length equals 15 residues. V gave up 3 bases and J gave up 0 bases, with 10 bases separating them. Germline assignment: CDR1 KGHSH and CDR2 LQKENI. CDR3 in DNA: TGTGCCAGCTCACCGTCCGGGGGAAGCACAGATACGCAGTATTTT. Protein: CASSPSGGSTDTQYF.

V and J are TRBV27 and TRBJ1-6; 9 bases agree with TRBD1. From germline, CDR1 is MNHEY and CDR2 SMNVEV (reference sequence). The V gene end was trimmed by 6 bases and the J gene end by 8 bases; junction bases not matched to a gene: 5. CDR3 length: 14 residues. DNA of the CDR3: TGTGCCAGCAGGTTGACAGGGGGGGATTCACCCCTCCACTTT. This sequence encodes CASRLTGGDSPLHF.

This chain links TRBV10-3 with TRBJ2-5; 12 bases are shared with TRBD1. This CDR3 comprises 14 residues. Germline trimming cut 6 bases from V and 4 bases from J; bases unmatched to any gene: 3. Germline V CDR1 and CDR2: ENHRY, SYGVKD. DNA of the CDR3: TGTGCCATCAGAGGGACAGGGGGCGCAGAGACCCAGTACTTC. As protein: CAIRGTGGAETQYF.

The chain uses TRBV7-9 and TRBJ1-6; TRBD1 matches 8 bases. Germline V CDR1 and CDR2: SEHNR, FQNEAQ (reference sequence). After removal of 3 bases from V and 6 bases from J, the junction contained 7 bases not matched to a gene. The CDR3 consists of 16 residues. CDR3 residues: CASSLGQVHSNSPLHF. The CDR3 DNA is TGTGCCAGCAGCTTGGGACAGGTTCATTCTAATTCACCCCTCCACTTT.

The V gene is TRBV6-5, the J gene TRBJ2-6; D might be TRBD1 (5 bases). V lost 5 bases and J 2 bases, leaving 13 bases between the germline ends. CDR1 is MNHEY, CDR2 SVGAGI, per germline. This CDR3 spans 16 amino acids. The CDR3 bases are TGTGCCAGCAGTCACTACCAGGGTCCTGGGGCCAACGTCCTGACTTTC. Translated: CASSHYQGPGANVLTF.

The chain combines TRBV30 with TRBJ2-3, with 11 positions matching TRBD2. The CDR3 sequence is 14 residues long. The V gene's germline CDR1 is GTSNPN and CDR2 SVGIG (reference sequence). J lost 2 bases, V lost 3 bases, and 1 base had no gene match. The CDR3 spells CAWRTSGTTDTQYF. The CDR3 nucleotides read TGTGCCTGGAGGACTAGCGGGACCACAGATACGCAGTATTTT.

The rearrangement joins TRBV29-1 to TRBJ2-1; D call uncertain. Trimming removed 6 bases from V and 6 bases from J, with 15 bases in between. The CDR3 is 13 residues long. In germline, CDR1 is SQVTM, CDR2 ANQGSEA. CDR3 nucleotides: TGCAGCGTGGGCGCCCCTCTGATCAATGAGCAGTTCTTC. Protein sequence: CSVGAPLINEQFF.

This chain joins TRBV7-3 and TRBJ2-5, with unresolved D. The V end was cut by 2 bases, the J end by 1 base, with 8 bases between. CDR1 and CDR2 (germline): SGHTA, FQGTGA. This CDR3 is 14 amino acids long. The CDR3 region has the DNA TGTGCCAGCAGCTTAGGTCTCTTCCAAGAGACCCAGTACTTC. Translating it yields CASSLGLFQETQYF.

The rearrangement links TRBV5-1 to TRBJ1-1; D not resolved. CDR1 and CDR2 (germline): SGHRS, YFSETQ. There are 14 residues in the CDR3. The ends were cut back, 0 bases at V and 1 base at J, with 7 bases in the middle. CDR3 DNA sequence: TGCGCCAGCAGCTTGGAGGTAGGGAACACTGAAGCTTTCTTT. Its translation is CASSLEVGNTEAFF.

CDR3 sequence (DNA): TGTGCCAGTACCCCCCCCGGGGCCAACGTCCTGACTTTC. Amino acid sequence: CASTPPGANVLTF. The chain has TRBV19 and TRBJ2-6; no definite D call. The CDR3 has 13 residues. The V end lost 7 bases, the J end lost 4 bases, and 8 bases lay between the germline ends. From germline, CDR1 is LNHDA and CDR2 SQIVND (reference sequence).

The rearrangement links TRBV5-1 to TRBJ1-6; 10 bases are a match to TRBD1. Germline V lookup: CDR1 SGHRS, CDR2 YFSETQ. J was trimmed by 9 bases and V by 4 bases; bases with no gene match: 4. There are 14 residues in the CDR3. CDR3 sequence (DNA): TGCGCCAGCAGCCCGGACAGGGGGGGTTCACCCCTCCACTTT. This sequence encodes CASSPDRGGSPLHF.

The V call is TRBV7-9, the J call TRBJ1-5; D is unresolved. The CDR3 sequence is 12 residues long. Germline assignment: CDR1 SEHNR and CDR2 FQNEAQ (reference sequence). The V end was cut by 4 bases, the J end by 5 bases, with 6 bases between. CDR3 loop: CASSSDDQPQHF. The CDR3 DNA follows: TGTGCCAGCAGCTCCGACGATCAGCCCCAGCATTTT. Drawing the rest from reference TRBV7-9 and TRBJ1-5, the complete variable domain is DTGVSQNPRHKITKRGQNVTFRCDPISEHNRLYWYRQTLGQGPEFLTYFQNEAQLEKSRLLSDRFSAERPKGSFSTLEIQRTEQGDSAMYLCASSSDDQPQHFGDGTRLSIL.

The chain uses TRBV2 and TRBJ2-7, with 9 bases fitting TRBD2. This CDR3 spans 18 amino acids. Germline CDR1 reads SNHLY; CDR2 reads FYNNEI. The V gene end was trimmed by 1 base and the J gene end by 2 bases; junction bases not matched to a gene: 12. CDR3 region: CASSEGRGGGGRAYEQYF. CDR3 in DNA: TGTGCCAGCAGTGAAGGAAGGGGGGGTGGCGGGAGGGCCTACGAGCAGTACTTC. Full variable domain (missing parts from reference TRBV2 and TRBJ2-7): EPEVTQTPSHQVTQMGQEVILRCVPISNHLYFYWYRQILGQKVEFLVSFYNNEISEKSEIFDDQFSVERPDGSNFTLKIRSTKLEDSAMYFCASSEGRGGGGRAYEQYFGPGTRLTVT.

The chain couples TRBV28 to TRBJ1-2; D remains unclear. The CDR3 has 12 amino acids. Looked up from germline, CDR1 is MDHEN and CDR2 is SYDVKM. V lost 6 bases, J lost 6 bases, and 11 bases lay in between. Written as DNA, the CDR3 is TGTGCCAGCAGCCCGACCTGGCATGGCTACACCTTC. Translating gives CASSPTWHGYTF.

The chain combines TRBV28 with TRBJ1-2; no firm D call. Deletions cut 2 bases from V and 7 bases from J, with 11 bases between. Looked up from germline, CDR1 is MDHEN and CDR2 is SYDVKM. The CDR3 contains 13 residues. The CDR3 DNA follows: TGTGCCAGCAGTTTAGATCTGAGTCGTGGCTACACCTTC. This gives the protein CASSLDLSRGYTF.